This TCR beta chain comes out of a study of blood T cell repertoires in COVID-19. The wider study: From T cells, B-cell-depleted T cells, or PBMCs came the material, which was cDNA or gDNA.

This clone was counted a single time. The CDR3 has 15 residues. With 6 bases clipped from V and 6 bases from J, the junction kept 9 bases outside the gene matches. CDR1 MNHEY and CDR2 SVGAGI come from the germline V gene. The data were produced by immunoSEQ multiplex PCR, yet TCRdb's version contains in-frame clones alone and is incomplete. This sample has roughly 92,000 clones; approximately 88% occur once, and the top ten carry roughly 30%. This clonotype was obtained from an elderly woman with active or convalescent COVID-19. The specimen was peripheral blood. The chain joins TRBV6-5 to TRBJ2-2, with TRBD1 identical over 8 bases. The CDR3 reads CASRDGTGVPGELFF. The CDR3 DNA follows: TGTGCCAGCAGGGACGGGACAGGAGTTCCCGGGGAGCTGTTTTTT.